The 14 T cell receptor beta chains listed next were all sequenced from one sample in a study of cytomegalovirus exposure and HLA in healthy donors. Some clones are missing from TCRdb's copy, which holds only in-frame ones; the method was immunoSEQ multiplex PCR. The profile shows fewer than 200,000 clones, roughly 85% of them singletons. Specimen: PBMCs. The receptors derive from a man aged 18 to 30 in good health and CMV-seropositive.

CDR3 nucleotide sequence: TGTGCCAGCAGCTTAGGGCGGGGGACTACCCACAATGAGCAGTTCTTC. It translates to CASSLGRGTTHNEQFF. The J gene is TRBJ2-1, the V gene TRBV7-3, with 7 bases lining up with TRBD2. The V and J ends lost 2 bases and 5 bases, in that order; junction bases with no gene match: 9. The CDR3 is made up of 16 amino acids. Germline CDR1 and CDR2: SGHTA and FQGTGA.

This rearrangement joins TRBV29-1 to TRBJ2-5, with D maybe TRBD1 (6 bases). The CDR3 length is 16 residues. Trimming took 7 bases from V and 5 from J, leaving 26 bases between them. Germline values: CDR1 SQVTM, CDR2 ANQGSEA. CDR3 amino acids: CSAEGLYDRSSETQYF. As DNA, the CDR3 is TGCAGCGCCGAAGGGTTATACGACAGGTCTAGTGAGACCCAGTACTTC.

This sequence joins TRBV30 and TRBJ2-5; no firm D call. Germline CDR1 reads GTSNPN; CDR2 reads SVGIG (reference sequence). V lost 0 bases and J 5 bases, leaving 4 bases between the germline ends. The CDR3 runs to 11 residues. CDR3 in amino acids: CAWSVRETQYF. CDR3 DNA sequence: TGTGCCTGGAGTGTACGGGAGACCCAGTACTTC.

The V call is TRBV9, the J call TRBJ1-2; a weak D match, TRBD1 (5 bases). Germline assignment: CDR1 SGDLS and CDR2 YYNGEE. CDR3 length: 13 amino acids. V was trimmed by 0 bases and J by 5 bases, leaving 8 bases between them. DNA for the CDR3: TGTGCCAGCAGCGTAGGGACACTTTATGGCTACACCTTC. Its translation: CASSVGTLYGYTF.

The CDR3 loop reads CASSLEGGGYSEAFF. DNA for the CDR3: TGCGCCAGCAGCTTGGAGGGAGGGGGGTACTCTGAAGCTTTCTTT. The V gene is TRBV5-1, the J gene TRBJ1-1; D perhaps matches TRBD1 (6 bases). The V end lost 0 bases, the J end lost 6 bases, and 15 bases lay between the germline ends. The CDR3 runs 15 residues. CDR1 is SGHRS, CDR2 YFSETQ, per germline.

On this clone: The same CDR3 is also encoded by other DNA sequences in this sample. The chain combines TRBV6-1 with TRBJ2-5; 11 bases map to TRBD2. Germline V gene sequence: CDR1 MNHNS, CDR2 SASEGT. J gave up 2 bases and V 0 bases, and 2 bases lay outside the gene matches. CDR3 length: 16 residues. This CDR3 reads CASSEALAGEQETQYF. The CDR3 bases are TGTGCCAGCAGTGAAGCACTAGCGGGGGAGCAAGAGACCCAGTACTTC.

The rearrangement joins TRBV7-9 to TRBJ2-6, with 7 nucleotides matching TRBD2. CDR3 length: 16 amino acids. Germline-derived CDR1 and CDR2 are SEHNR and FQNEAQ (reference sequence). Trimming at V came to 4 bases and at J to 0 bases, leaving 3 bases not matched to a gene. The CDR3 reads CASSWGGTSGANVLTF. The CDR3 nucleotides read TGTGCCAGCAGCTGGGGGGGAACCTCTGGGGCCAACGTCCTGACTTTC.

The chain joins TRBV5-1 to TRBJ2-5; 12 bases align to TRBD2. The junction had 5 bases not matched to a gene; V was cut back by 1 base and J by 4 bases. The CDR3 contains 16 residues. The V gene's germline CDR1 is SGHRS and CDR2 YFSETQ. CDR3 coding DNA: TGCGCCAGCAGCTTGACGACTAGCGGGAGAGGAGAGACCCAGTACTTC. Its translation: CASSLTTSGRGETQYF.

The genes are TRBV5-1 and TRBJ2-1, with D unclear. V lost 4 bases to trimming and J lost 7 bases, with 18 bases between them. The germline CDR1 and CDR2 sequences are SGHRS and YFSETQ. The CDR3 loop spans 15 amino acids. The CDR3 sequence is CASSPGRLVVNEQFF. In nucleotides, the CDR3 is TGCGCCAGCAGCCCGGGTCGGCTAGTTGTGAATGAGCAGTTCTTC. Drawing the rest from reference TRBV5-1 and TRBJ2-1, the complete variable domain is KAGVTQTPRYLIKTRGQQVTLSCSPISGHRSVSWYQQTPGQGLQFLFEYFSETQRNKGNFPGRFSGRQFSNSRSEMNVSTLELGDSALYLCASSPGRLVVNEQFFGPGTRLTVL.

The chain couples TRBV9 to TRBJ2-5, with D unclear. CDR3 size: 16 residues. The ends were cut back, 3 bases at V and 2 bases at J, with 17 bases in the middle. Germline V CDR1 and CDR2: SGDLS, YYNGEE. CDR3 amino acids: CASSENIALGQETQYF. CDR3 in DNA: TGTGCCAGCAGCGAAAACATAGCTTTAGGACAAGAGACCCAGTACTTC.

The V call is TRBV10-3, the J call TRBJ1-5, with 10 bases fitting TRBD1. This CDR3 spans 16 amino acids. CDR1 and CDR2 from the germline V gene are ENHRY and SYGVKD. V lost 4 bases, J lost 2 bases, and 5 bases stayed unmatched. CDR3 loop: CAISVTGGAGNQPQHF. CDR3 sequence (DNA): TGTGCCATCAGTGTGACAGGGGGCGCAGGCAATCAGCCCCAGCATTTT.

The V and J genes are TRBV29-1 and TRBJ2-5; D is unclear. Germline loops: CDR1 SQVTM, CDR2 ANQGSEA. This CDR3 comprises 12 residues. Trimming took 8 bases from V and 1 from J, leaving 11 bases between them. The CDR3 bases are TGCAGCATCCGACACGTCCAAGAGACCCAGTACTTC. The encoded protein is CSIRHVQETQYF.

The gene calls are TRBV28 and TRBJ2-2; 7 nucleotides match TRBD1. With 2 bases clipped from V and 4 bases from J, the junction kept 1 base outside the gene matches. The CDR3 is made up of 14 amino acids. Germline CDR1 MDHEN, CDR2 SYDVKM. CDR3 amino acids: CASSLTGATGELFF. The CDR3 DNA is TGTGCCAGCAGTTTAACAGGGGCCACCGGGGAGCTGTTTTTT. Full variable domain (missing parts from reference TRBV28 and TRBJ2-2): DVKVTQSSRYLVKRTGEKVFLECVQDMDHENMFWYRQDPGLGLRLIYFSYDVKMKEKGDIPEGYSVSREKKERFSLILESASTNQTSMYLCASSLTGATGELFFGEGSRLTVL.

The chain carries TRBV30 and TRBJ1-1, with D perhaps matching TRBD1 (5 bases). The CDR3 contains 13 residues. The germline V gene has CDR1 GTSNPN and CDR2 SVGIG (reference sequence). The ends were cut back, 8 bases at V and 1 base at J, with 14 bases in the middle. The CDR3 loop is CAISLQENTEAFF. The DNA for the CDR3 is TGTGCCATCTCCCTACAGGAGAACACTGAAGCTTTCTTT. Using reference TRBV30 and TRBJ1-1 for the parts outside the CDR3, the full variable domain is SQTIHQWPATLVQPVGSPLSLECTVEGTSNPNLYWYRQAAGRGLQLLFYSVGIGQISSEVPQNLSASRPQDRQFILSSKKLLLSDSGFYLCAISLQENTEAFFGQGTRLTVV.